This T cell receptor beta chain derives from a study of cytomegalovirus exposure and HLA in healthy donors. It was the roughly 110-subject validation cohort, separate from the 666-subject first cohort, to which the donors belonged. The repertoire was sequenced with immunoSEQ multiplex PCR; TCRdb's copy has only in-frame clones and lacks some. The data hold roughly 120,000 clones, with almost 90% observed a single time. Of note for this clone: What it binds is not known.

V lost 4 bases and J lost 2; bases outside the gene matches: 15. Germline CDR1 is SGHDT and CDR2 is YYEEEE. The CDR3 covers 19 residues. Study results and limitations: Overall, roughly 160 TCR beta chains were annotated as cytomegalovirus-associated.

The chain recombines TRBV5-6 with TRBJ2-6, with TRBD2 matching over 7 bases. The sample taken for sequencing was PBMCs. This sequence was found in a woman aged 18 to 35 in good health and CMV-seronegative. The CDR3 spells CASSPGGRGSLTGANVLTF. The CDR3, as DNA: TGTGCCAGCAGCCCTGGAGGGCGGGGGAGTCTGACTGGGGCCAACGTCCTGACTTTC.